A selection of T cell receptor beta chains follows, all from one sample in a study of blood T cells in healthy people across ages. TCRdb used MiXCR to reprocess the 5' RACE reads, holding one entry per CDR3 protein. The sample comprises about 1.1 million distinct CDR3 sequences, approximately 38% of which are singletons, and around 13% rests with the top ten. The specimen sequenced was blood. The source is a man between 18 and 35 years old in good health. Each CDR3 is given with its conserved first and last residue. The D gene is left open where the match is weak. A row's size may be missing; if present it is once, few, many or a size class.

V gene: TRBV12-3/TRBV12-4
D gene: TRBD1
J gene: TRBJ1-6
clone size: few
CDR3 DNA: TGTGCCAGCAGTCTATTCGGGACAGGGAAAAGCTCCTATAATTCACCCCTCCACTTT
CDR3 protein: CASSLFGTGKSSYNSPLHF

V gene: TRBV7-9
D gene: TRBD2
J gene: TRBJ2-3
clone size: few
CDR3 DNA: TGTGCCAGCAGCTTAGTGGCGGGGGGCTTCTCATATACGCAGTATTTT
CDR3 protein: CASSLVAGGFSYTQYF

V gene: TRBV20-1
D gene: .
J gene: TRBJ2-3
clone size: few
CDR3 DNA: TGCAGTGCCCGAAGAGGTCCAGCGGTGAGCACAGATACGCAGTATTTT
CDR3 protein: CSARRGPAVSTDTQYF

V gene: TRBV12-3/TRBV12-4
D gene: TRBD1
J gene: TRBJ1-2
clone size: few
CDR3 DNA: TGTGCCAGCAGTCAAACGGGACAGGTTTATGGCTACACCTTC
CDR3 protein: CASSQTGQVYGYTF

V gene: TRBV25-1
D gene: .
J gene: TRBJ1-2
clone size: .
CDR3 DNA: TGTGCCAGCAGTGCTCCCGGGACACCACAATGGGGCTACACCTTC
CDR3 protein: CASSAPGTPQWGYTF

V gene: TRBV12-3/TRBV12-4
D gene: .
J gene: TRBJ1-6
clone size: .
CDR3 DNA: TGTGCCAGCAGTTCCAACTATAATTCACCCCTCCACTTT
CDR3 protein: CASSSNYNSPLHF

V gene: TRBV6-2/TRBV6-3
D gene: .
J gene: TRBJ1-5
clone size: .
CDR3 DNA: TGTGCCAGCAGTTACGCCGGAACGCGCGACCCTAGCAATCAGCCCCAGCATTTT
CDR3 protein: CASSYAGTRDPSNQPQHF

V gene: TRBV25-1
D gene: .
J gene: TRBJ1-2
clone size: once
CDR3 DNA: TGTGCCGGCGGCTCGGGGAACTATGGCTACACCTTC
CDR3 protein: CAGGSGNYGYTF

V gene: TRBV9
D gene: TRBD1
J gene: TRBJ2-3
clone size: few
CDR3 DNA: TGTGCCAGCAGCGTAGATTTAGGGGGCGTCGGAGATACGCAGTATTTT
CDR3 protein: CASSVDLGGVGDTQYF

V gene: TRBV5-1
D gene: TRBD1
J gene: TRBJ2-1
clone size: .
CDR3 DNA: TGCGCCAGCAGCTTGGCAGGACAGGGCCCTTCGGATGAGCAGTTCTTC
CDR3 protein: CASSLAGQGPSDEQFF

V gene: TRBV4-3
D gene: .
J gene: TRBJ2-7
clone size: many
CDR3 DNA: TGCGCCAGCAGCCAAGATAGAGTATACGAGCAGTACTTC
CDR3 protein: CASSQDRVYEQYF

V gene: TRBV6-5
D gene: .
J gene: TRBJ2-7
clone size: few
CDR3 DNA: TGTGCCAGCTCCCTCCGGGACGGGGCTACCTACGAGCAGTACTTC
CDR3 protein: CASSLRDGATYEQYF

V gene: TRBV28
D gene: .
J gene: TRBJ1-5
clone size: .
CDR3 DNA: TGTGCCAGCAGTTTAAGGGGCAGGGGCTTGGAGTATAGCAATCAGCCCCAGCATTTT
CDR3 protein: CASSLRGRGLEYSNQPQHF

V gene: TRBV7-9
D gene: .
J gene: TRBJ1-1
clone size: few
CDR3 DNA: TGTGCCAGCAGCGCGGACCCAGGGGCAATGAACACTGAAGCTTTCTTT
CDR3 protein: CASSADPGAMNTEAFF

V gene: TRBV4-2
D gene: .
J gene: TRBJ2-2
clone size: .
CDR3 DNA: TGTGCCAGCAGCCAGACCTCCGGGGGTGGCCCCGGGGAGCTGTTTTTT
CDR3 protein: CASSQTSGGGPGELFF

V gene: TRBV29-1
D gene: .
J gene: TRBJ1-2
clone size: few
CDR3 DNA: TGCAGCGCCCGCCTTACAGGGTATCTGGCCTACACCTTC
CDR3 protein: CSARLTGYLAYTF

V gene: TRBV4-2
D gene: .
J gene: TRBJ2-2
clone size: .
CDR3 DNA: TGTGCCAGCAGCCAAGGGAGCACGGGGCCCGGGGAGCTGTTTTTT
CDR3 protein: CASSQGSTGPGELFF

V gene: TRBV27
D gene: .
J gene: TRBJ2-1
clone size: once
CDR3 DNA: TGTGCCAGCAGTGTAGACCCCCTCGATGAGCAGTTCTTC
CDR3 protein: CASSVDPLDEQFF

V gene: TRBV20-1
D gene: TRBD2
J gene: TRBJ2-7
clone size: few
CDR3 DNA: TGCAGTGCTAGCGGGACTAGCGCGTCCTACGAGCAGTACTTC
CDR3 protein: CSASGTSASYEQYF

V gene: TRBV24-1
D gene: .
J gene: TRBJ2-4
clone size: .
CDR3 DNA: TGTGCCACCAGTGGTTCGGCCGGCCCGCTCCCTATTCAGTACTTC
CDR3 protein: CATSGSAGPLPIQYF

V gene: TRBV7-2
D gene: TRBD2
J gene: TRBJ2-3
clone size: few
CDR3 DNA: TGTGCCAGCAGCTTGCGGGAGGTAGATACGCAGTATTTT
CDR3 protein: CASSLREVDTQYF

V gene: TRBV20-1
D gene: .
J gene: TRBJ2-3
clone size: .
CDR3 DNA: TGCGGTGCTAGAGAGTGGCCGGGGGTAAGGGATACGCAGTATTTT
CDR3 protein: CGAREWPGVRDTQYF

V gene: TRBV6-6
D gene: .
J gene: TRBJ2-3
clone size: many
CDR3 DNA: TGTGCCAGCAGTTCCGCGCGAGATACGCAGTATTTT
CDR3 protein: CASSSARDTQYF

V gene: TRBV29-1
D gene: .
J gene: TRBJ1-2
clone size: .
CDR3 DNA: TGCAGCGTTGAAGATCGAGGTCAGGACTATGGCTACACCTTC
CDR3 protein: CSVEDRGQDYGYTF

V gene: TRBV6-2/TRBV6-3
D gene: .
J gene: TRBJ1-1
clone size: .
CDR3 DNA: TGTGCCAGCAGTTACGCTGGTCGGCAGGGCCTCTATGAAGCTTTCTTT
CDR3 protein: CASSYAGRQGLYEAFF

V gene: TRBV6-6
D gene: TRBD1
J gene: TRBJ2-3
clone size: once
CDR3 DNA: TGTGCCAGCAGTTATAATGGGGGACAGGGCACAGATACGCAGTATTTT
CDR3 protein: CASSYNGGQGTDTQYF

V gene: TRBV18
D gene: .
J gene: TRBJ2-3
clone size: .
CDR3 DNA: TGTGCCAGCTCACCGGAAAACATGGATACGCAGTATTTT
CDR3 protein: CASSPENMDTQYF

V gene: TRBV20-1
D gene: .
J gene: TRBJ2-2
clone size: .
CDR3 DNA: TGCAGTGCTAGGAGAGCAGGGACCGGGGAGCTGTTTTTT
CDR3 protein: CSARRAGTGELFF

V gene: TRBV5-6
D gene: .
J gene: TRBJ1-1
clone size: few
CDR3 DNA: TGTGCCAGCAGCTTGACCCAGAGGAACACTGAAGCTTTCTTT
CDR3 protein: CASSLTQRNTEAFF

V gene: TRBV19
D gene: .
J gene: TRBJ1-2
clone size: few
CDR3 DNA: TGTGCCAGTAGTATCCCGAGAAAAGGTCCCTATGGCTACACCTTC
CDR3 protein: CASSIPRKGPYGYTF

V gene: TRBV4-2
D gene: TRBD2
J gene: TRBJ2-1
clone size: .
CDR3 DNA: TGTGCCAGCAGCCAAGCTGGGACTAGCTTCTCCTACGAGCAGTTCTTC
CDR3 protein: CASSQAGTSFSYEQFF

V gene: TRBV20-1
D gene: .
J gene: TRBJ1-2
clone size: .
CDR3 DNA: TGCAGTGCTAGGGCCAGACAGATGTTAAAACTTCCTTATGGCTACACCTTC
CDR3 protein: CSARARQMLKLPYGYTF

V gene: TRBV12-3/TRBV12-4
D gene: TRBD1
J gene: TRBJ2-1
clone size: few
CDR3 DNA: TGTGCCAGCACCGAAAGGGACAGATCCTACAATGAGCAGTTCTTC
CDR3 protein: CASTERDRSYNEQFF

V gene: TRBV10-3
D gene: TRBD1
J gene: TRBJ2-1
clone size: few
CDR3 DNA: TGTGCCATCAGTGATTGGACAGGGAAGGTCTACAATGAGCAGTTCTTC
CDR3 protein: CAISDWTGKVYNEQFF

V gene: TRBV6-1
D gene: .
J gene: TRBJ2-5
clone size: .
CDR3 DNA: TGTGCCAGCAGTGAACAGGGGCACAAGGAGACCCAGTACTTC
CDR3 protein: CASSEQGHKETQYF

V gene: TRBV15
D gene: TRBD1
J gene: TRBJ1-1
clone size: .
CDR3 DNA: TGTGCCACCAGCAATCGACAGGGAGGGACTGAAGCTTTCTTT
CDR3 protein: CATSNRQGGTEAFF

V gene: TRBV27
D gene: .
J gene: TRBJ2-6
clone size: few
CDR3 DNA: TGTGCCAGCAGTTTTTTACCAGGGCCTGGGGCCAACGTCCTGACTTTC
CDR3 protein: CASSFLPGPGANVLTF

V gene: TRBV5-1
D gene: .
J gene: TRBJ2-4
clone size: once
CDR3 DNA: TGCGCCAGCAGCTTGAGGAGGGACAGTGAGCAGTACTTC
CDR3 protein: CASSLRRDSEQYF

V gene: TRBV7-2
D gene: TRBD1
J gene: TRBJ1-1
clone size: .
CDR3 DNA: TGTGCCAGCAGCTTAAACGGCAGGGGGCGAGCTTTCTTT
CDR3 protein: CASSLNGRGRAFF

V gene: TRBV3-1
D gene: TRBD2
J gene: TRBJ2-1
clone size: .
CDR3 DNA: TGTGCCAGCAGCCAAGTGGTAGCGGGGGGTAACTACAATGAGCAGTTCTTC
CDR3 protein: CASSQVVAGGNYNEQFF

V gene: TRBV20-1
D gene: TRBD2
J gene: TRBJ2-1
clone size: few
CDR3 DNA: TGCAGTGCTCGCCGACCTAAAGGGCTAGCGGGGGGGGTGTACAATGAGCAGTTCTTC
CDR3 protein: CSARRPKGLAGGVYNEQFF

V gene: TRBV7-2
D gene: TRBD1
J gene: TRBJ2-1
clone size: .
CDR3 DNA: TGTGCCAGCAGCTTAGCCGGACAGGACCAGACCCAGTTCTTC
CDR3 protein: CASSLAGQDQTQFF

V gene: TRBV30
D gene: .
J gene: TRBJ1-5
clone size: .
CDR3 DNA: TGTGCCTGGAGTGTAGCGGGCTCCCAGCCCCAGCATTTT
CDR3 protein: CAWSVAGSQPQHF

V gene: TRBV7-2
D gene: .
J gene: TRBJ2-3
clone size: once
CDR3 DNA: TGTGCCAGCAGCCCGTCGACGGCACACTCAGATACGCAGTATTTT
CDR3 protein: CASSPSTAHSDTQYF

V gene: TRBV20-1
D gene: .
J gene: TRBJ1-5
clone size: .
CDR3 DNA: TGCAGTGCTAAGGGGTCAGGCAATCAGCCCCAGCATTTT
CDR3 protein: CSAKGSGNQPQHF

V gene: TRBV6-5
D gene: .
J gene: TRBJ1-1
clone size: .
CDR3 DNA: TGTGCCAGCAGTTACTCGGGGGGGTCTGAAGTTTTCTTT
CDR3 protein: CASSYSGGSEVFF

V gene: TRBV11-1
D gene: .
J gene: TRBJ1-2
clone size: .
CDR3 DNA: TGTGCCAGCAGCTTATTCCGGGAGGTCACCTATGGCTACACCTTC
CDR3 protein: CASSLFREVTYGYTF

V gene: TRBV2
D gene: .
J gene: TRBJ1-1
clone size: .
CDR3 DNA: TGTGCCAGCCGACCCGGCGGTCACACTGAAGCTTTCTTT
CDR3 protein: CASRPGGHTEAFF

V gene: TRBV7-9
D gene: TRBD2
J gene: TRBJ2-2
clone size: few
CDR3 DNA: TGTGCCAGCAGCAACGGACTAGCGGGAGCCCACGGGGAGCTGTTTTTT
CDR3 protein: CASSNGLAGAHGELFF